The sequence of this T cell receptor beta chain was determined in a study of prognosis after radiotherapy for stage I lung cancer (dated by TCRdb to about 2021). Background for the entire study: Over 15 stage I NSCLC patients were enrolled in Nanjing, China, between early 2018 and January 2019. The study sequenced around 38 blood samples from roughly 20 patients, one before and one after SBRT per patient. The cohort included approximately 13 men and over 5 women, with a median age of about 70 years and a range of roughly 50 to 85 years. SBRT was not combined with any concurrent therapy in any patient. SBRT was delivered in 3 to 5 fractions with a biologically effective dose of at least 100 Gy, and image-guided IMRT or VMAT was used for delivery. Five patients had oligometastatic NSCLC after surgical resection of the primary tumor, and around 14 had newly diagnosed primary stage I lung tumors. On tumor histology, roughly 11 patients had adenocarcinoma and about seven had squamous cell carcinoma. About 20% of the 19 patients developed distant metastases after SBRT, at a median of roughly seven months; the other 15 showed no significant progression. Every patient was deemed medically inoperable, approximately 12 because of comorbidities and more than five because they refused surgery. Peripheral blood TCR beta repertoires were profiled in stage I NSCLC patients before and after stereotactic body radiotherapy, and the repertoires were related to distant failure. What the work shows at the level of the full study, not this receptor alone: Post-SBRT Shannon entropy and its change from baseline were lower in patients who developed distant metastases; baseline Shannon entropy was not associated with metastases. The study was limited by the small cohort and short follow-up, and independent validation of the study findings is required. No determination of tumor specificity was made for expanded TCR clones. A decrease in unique TCR clone counts was observed after SBRT (median approximately 9,800 before versus around 6,200 after; Wilcoxon paired P=0.011). Differences by metastasis status were reportedly seen in TRBV and TRBJ usage frequencies, involving two V genes at baseline and, after SBRT, 9 or 10 V genes and two J genes. None of the reported P values were adjusted for multiple comparisons.

No patient had a history of other malignancies or prior chemotherapy or radiotherapy, and all had node-negative disease on CT and PET/CT. Roughly 6 milliliters of peripheral venous blood were drawn into EDTA tubes at each of two time points. PBMCs were isolated by Ficoll-Paque Plus density-gradient centrifugation. Immediately after collection, samples were stored at -80 degrees C until analysis. Two rounds of multiplex PCR were performed to amplify the TCR beta CDR3 region from genomic DNA. In the first round of PCR, primers specific to each TRBV and TRBJ gene were used, and the primer sequences are filed in Chinese patent CN105087789A. The second PCR round used universal primers. The Roche High Pure PCR Template Preparation Kit was used to extract genomic DNA from the frozen PBMCs. Paired-end sequencing with 151 bp reads was performed on the libraries using an Illumina HiSeq 3000. In the source study's methods: CutAdapt was used to discard raw reads that did not contain the multiplex PCR primer sequences. High-quality paired reads were merged into contigs with PEAR. By alignment to reference sequences, MiXCR assigned TRB V, D and J gene segments to each contig. CDR3 sequences were clustered by base quality and sequence similarity to remove sequencing errors. Diversity was calculated as Shannon entropy divided by the natural log of the number of productive TCR sequences. One minus Shannon entropy divided by the natural log of the number of unique clonotypes was used as the definition of clonality. Using the Youden index from ROC curves, the researchers picked the repertoire-metric cut-offs for progression-free survival, and all analyses were carried out in R 3.5.3. TCRdb reprocessing: public reads trimmed at Q25 with fastp, clones called with MiXCR, in-frame beta chains kept. For every CDR3 protein sequence, its rows merge into one entry that carries the most common genes and DNA. What appears here as the V and J calls and clone size reflects TCRdb's work, not the paper's. This sample lists over 25,000 distinct CDR3 sequences; around 46% were detected once. The ten largest clonotypes hold about 15% of the sample.

CDR1 and CDR2 (LGHDT, YNNKEL) derive from the germline V gene (reference sequence). The CDR3, cysteine through phenylalanine, is 15 amino acids long. CDR3 DNA is the only sequence kept; it has 45 bases, read in frame from the first base. From V the trimming removes 3 bases and from J it removes 6 bases, while the gene matches leave 7 bases of the junction unaccounted for. This clonotype has ten or more counts. This receptor's antigen is unknown. It has no much larger one-base neighbor in the sample; base qualities were not kept. The sample in question was PBMCs, obtained before or after stereotactic body radiation therapy (not recorded which). This chain joins TRBV3-1 to TRBJ2-5, with TRBD1 matching 10 junction bases. This clonotype was sampled from a donor aged 50 or older with non-small cell lung cancer. The bases are TGTGCCAGCAGCCAGAGAGACAGGGGGCGTCAGACCCAGTACTTC. It translates to CASSQRDRGRQTQYF.